The 7 T cell receptor beta chains below come from one sample, sequenced in a study of blood T cell repertoires in COVID-19. Sequencing used immunoSEQ multiplex PCR; TCRdb keeps in-frame clones, though not all of them. This table holds about 480,000 clones, around nine tenths found once. The sequenced material came from peripheral blood. The receptors were sampled from a woman between 50 and 59 years old with COVID-19, enrolled during active disease.

This sequence joins TRBV7-2 and TRBJ1-4; D possibly corresponds to TRBD1 (5 bases). Germline V gene data show CDR1 as SGHTA and CDR2 as FQGNSA. V lost 5 bases to trimming and J lost 3 bases, with 16 bases between them. The CDR3 has 16 amino acids. The CDR3 nucleotides are TGTGCCAGCAGCACGGAGGGGTTTTGGGCTAATGAAAAACTGTTTTTT. Amino acid sequence: CASSTEGFWANEKLFF.

The rearrangement joins TRBV27 to TRBJ1-1, with D possibly matching TRBD1 (5 bases). V was trimmed by 4 bases and J by 4 bases, leaving 13 bases between them. CDR1 MNHEY and CDR2 SMNVEV come from the germline V gene (reference sequence). This CDR3 spans 14 amino acids. Here the CDR3 reads CASSSLAGGTEAFF. CDR3 sequence (DNA): TGTGCCAGCAGTTCCTTGGCCGGGGGCACTGAAGCTTTCTTT.

This sequence joins TRBV7-3 and TRBJ2-1; 11 bases align to TRBD2. The ends lost 5 bases at V and 8 bases at J; junction bases unmatched: 8. The CDR3 has 15 amino acids. CDR1 is SGHTA, CDR2 FQGTGA, per germline. CDR3 nucleotides: TGTGCCAGCAGCCGTCTAGCGGGGGGTCTCTATGAGCAGTTCTTC. As protein: CASSRLAGGLYEQFF.

This clone has a handful of counts. This chain uses TRBV27 with TRBJ2-7, with 10 positions matching TRBD2. Germline CDR1 reads MNHEY; CDR2 reads SMNVEV (reference sequence). CDR3 size: 16 residues. V shed 5 bases and J 5 bases; nucleotides not matched to a gene: 12. In DNA form, the CDR3 reads TGTGCCAGCAGTCCCCAATTACTAGCGGGGAGCCACGAGCAGTACTTC. Translation: CASSPQLLAGSHEQYF.

The chain is built from TRBV11-2 and TRBJ1-2; D is uncertain. The CDR3 runs 12 residues. Trimming took off 2 bases at V and 8 bases at J, with 9 bases between the two ends. The germline gives CDR1 SGHAT, CDR2 FQNNGV. CDR3 nucleotide sequence: TGTGCCAGCAGCTTAAATCAGGAAGGCTACACCTTC. This gives the protein CASSLNQEGYTF.

This clone was recorded only once. The chain carries TRBV7-8 and TRBJ1-3; D unclear. CDR3 length: 15 amino acids. Germline CDR1 and CDR2: SGHVS and FQNEAQ. V lost 5 bases to trimming and J lost 4 bases, with 15 bases between them. CDR3 nucleotides: TGTGCCAGCAGCCCCTTTTCCGGAGCGGGAAACACCATATATTTT. As protein: CASSPFSGAGNTIYF.

This rearrangement joins TRBV19 to TRBJ1-2, with a possible D match to TRBD1 (5 bases). The CDR3 runs 14 residues. CDR1 LNHDA and CDR2 SQIVND come from the germline V gene (reference sequence). The germline V and J ends were trimmed by 8 bases and 4 bases, with 17 bases remaining between them. In DNA, the CDR3 is TGTGCCAGTCGCGAAGGTTACGGGGGCTATGGCTACACCTTC. Amino acids: CASREGYGGYGYTF.